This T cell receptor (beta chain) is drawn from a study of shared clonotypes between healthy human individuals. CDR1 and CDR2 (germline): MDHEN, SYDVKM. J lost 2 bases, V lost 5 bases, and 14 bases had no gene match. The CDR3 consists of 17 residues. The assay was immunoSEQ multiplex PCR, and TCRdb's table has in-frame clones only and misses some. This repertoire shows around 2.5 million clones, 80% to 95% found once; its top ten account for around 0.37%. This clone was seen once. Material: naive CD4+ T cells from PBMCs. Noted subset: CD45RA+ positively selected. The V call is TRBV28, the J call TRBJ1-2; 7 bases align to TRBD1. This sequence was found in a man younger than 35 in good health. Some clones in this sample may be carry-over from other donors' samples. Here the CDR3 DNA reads TGTGCCAGCAGTCCCTGGCCAGGGGGAGGGGAAAACTATGGCTACACCTTC. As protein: CASSPWPGGGENYGYTF.